This T cell receptor (beta chain) originates from a study of cytomegalovirus exposure and HLA in healthy donors. Both 60 Vbeta primers and 13 Jbeta primers went into the PCR. Produced via immunoSEQ multiplex PCR; TCRdb's table is partial and in-frame only. The sample holds 120,000 to 150,000 clones, over 65% seen once. CDR3 length: 17 residues. After removal of 3 bases from V and 3 bases from J, the junction contained 10 bases not matched to a gene. CDR1 is SEHNR, CDR2 FQNEAQ, per germline (reference sequence). The chain uses TRBV7-9 and TRBJ2-1, with 8 bases that match TRBD2. Material for sequencing was PBMCs. This receptor was obtained from a man in his forties in good health and CMV-seropositive. CDR3 DNA sequence: TGTGCCAGCAGCTTTTCCAGCGGGAGTATAATCTACAATGAGCAGTTCTTC. This gives the protein CASSFSSGSIIYNEQFF.